The sequence of this T cell receptor beta chain was determined in a study of T-cell reconstitution after alpha-beta-depleted transplantation in children. At least ten counts were recorded for this clonotype. This CDR3 region has 14 residues. In germline, CDR1 is SGHRS, CDR2 YFSETQ. V shed 7 bases and J 5 bases; nucleotides not matched to a gene: 9. The TCRbeta library was prepared with unique molecular identifiers. TCRdb recomputed calls from the PCR reads with MiXCR, one row per CDR3 protein. The table shows fewer than 120,000 distinct CDR3 sequences, with about 9.3% occurring only once. This receptor was obtained from a human donor who donated a stem cell graft to a child with acute lymphoblastic leukemia. The genes are TRBV5-1 and TRBJ2-3; 8 bases align to TRBD2. The sequences come from PBMCs from the stem cell graft donor, collected from the stem cell graft. The CDR3 loop reads CASLRGDGEDTQYF. CDR3 DNA: TGCGCCAGCCTGCGGGGGGATGGGGAAGATACGCAGTATTTT.